Listed below are T cell receptor beta chains from one sample, sequenced in a study of regulatory T cells in long-lasting Graves disease. TCRdb reanalysed the multiplex PCR reads using MiXCR and keeps one entry per CDR3 protein. This table holds about 610,000 distinct CDR3 sequences, more than 15% found once. Separately, the same data were catalogued under a study of T cells in Graves' hyperthyroidism and ophthalmopathy.

The sequences come from peripheral blood mononuclear cells (PBMCs), collected at new diagnosis, from a patient treated with antithyroid drugs. These receptors were obtained from a young man with Graves disease. The CDR3 runs from the conserved cysteine through the conserved F or W. The listing skips clone size in some rows; elsewhere it reads once, few, many or a size class.

TRBJ2-7,TRBV30,11,few,CAWHRTYEQYF
TRBJ2-2,TRBV12-3/TRBV12-4,15,few,CASTVGGRAPGELFF
TRBJ2-3,TRBV20-1,12,-,CSASLGQDTQYF
TRBJ2-7,TRBV9,15,-,CASSGGVRGPYEQYF
TRBJ2-7,TRBV12-3/TRBV12-4,14,few,CASSFMAGGYEQYF
TRBJ1-1,TRBV12-3/TRBV12-4,13,many,CASRKWGNTEAFF
TRBJ2-1,TRBV3-1,11,-,CASTTGVEQFF
TRBJ2-3,TRBV12-3/TRBV12-4,13,many,CASSSRAPDTQYF
TRBJ2-6,TRBV6-5,15,-,CASSYEGSGANVLTF
TRBJ2-4,TRBV6-1,14,-,CASRGLAGRNIQYF
TRBJ2-1,TRBV19,13,-,CASSVSWGNEQFF
TRBJ1-5,TRBV2,15,many,CASSEEQGREQPQHF
TRBJ2-7,TRBV12-3/TRBV12-4,13,few,CTSSLARRYEQYF
TRBJ2-7,TRBV19,16,-,CASREGSGLAKNEQYF
TRBJ2-3,TRBV7-3,15,-,CASSRTGASTDTQYF
TRBJ2-5,TRBV12-3/TRBV12-4,14,many,CASSPAGREETQYF
-,TRBV20-1,13,-,CSGYQPQDETQYF
TRBJ1-2,TRBV28,15,many,CASSSRRRGNYGYTF
TRBJ2-7,TRBV13,17,few,CASSLVVAGESHYGQYF
TRBJ2-4,TRBV6-2/TRBV6-3,17,many,CASNVTTGGLAKNIQYF
TRBJ1-2,TRBV10-3,14,-,CAISPGQGVYGYTF
TRBJ1-1,TRBV6-4,13,-,CASSVRQGTEAFF
TRBJ2-3,TRBV5-6,14,-,CASSPDPGTDTQYF
TRBJ2-6,TRBV19,14,many,CASSTVAGANVLTF
TRBJ2-1,TRBV10-2,14,-,CASSGRSNSDEQFF
TRBJ1-5,TRBV5-6,15,many,CASSSGTGTNQPQHF
TRBJ2-7,TRBV28,16,many,CASSTLGGPNSYEQYF
TRBJ2-5,TRBV7-9,13,many,CASSFRGRETQYF
TRBJ2-2,TRBV6-1,16,-,CASSHAGGPNTGELFF
TRBJ2-7,TRBV5-5,14,few,CASSLVEAGMEQYF
TRBJ2-1,TRBV6-1,11,many,CATAKGYEQFF
TRBJ2-1,TRBV30,13,few,CAWSYGNYNEQFF
TRBJ2-1,TRBV13,16,many,CASSIKREGSYNEQFF
TRBJ2-1,TRBV28,15,many,CASSQRSYDYNEQFF
TRBJ2-6,TRBV2,18,many,CAKSWGRGTRPGANVLTF
TRBJ1-5,TRBV20-1,13,many,CSARQGSGQPQHF
TRBJ2-1,TRBV6-2/TRBV6-3,18,-,CASSYAMAMAKLAGGQFF
TRBJ1-6,TRBV20-1,18,many,CSASRAKSGGDYNSPLHF
TRBJ2-2,TRBV12-3/TRBV12-4,15,-,CASSLAQGGTGELFF
TRBJ2-7,TRBV20-1,14,many,CSARHPSTGDEQYF
TRBJ2-1,TRBV27,16,-,CASRLLAREYYNEQFF
TRBJ1-5,TRBV20-1,12,many,CSANGRNQPQHF
TRBJ2-5,TRBV12-3/TRBV12-4,14,many,CASSFRSGLETQYF
TRBJ1-2,TRBV27,14,many,CASSFEGKGYGYTF
TRBJ1-5,TRBV20-1,14,many,CSAPVWGAGQPQHF
TRBJ2-2,TRBV18,15,few,CASSKEGISAGELFF
TRBJ2-1,TRBV30,15,few,CAWSVAGYVNNEQFF
TRBJ2-1,TRBV20-1,17,few,CSARTIAGGFPYNEQFF